The present TCR beta chain was sequenced within a study of CD8 T cells in Susac syndrome. cDNA came from roughly 0.53 to 1 ug RNA primed by random hexamers. TCRdb redid the calling of the immunoSEQ multiplex PCR reads with MiXCR, one entry per CDR3 protein. Of about 100,000 distinct CDR3 sequences listed, roughly 96% are singletons. The source of this sequence is a human donor with Susac syndrome. Sequencing was done on a sample of CD8+ T cells from PBMCs.

The CDR3 protein is CSASGGAGYNEQFF. DNA for the CDR3: TGCAGCGCAAGCGGGGGGGCCGGTTACAATGAGCAGTTCTTC. This chain joins TRBV29-1 and TRBJ2-1; 10 bases are shared with TRBD2. This CDR3 is built from 14 residues. The trim removed 7 bases at V and 4 bases at J, leaving 7 bases unmatched. Germline V gives CDR1 SQVTM, CDR2 ANQGSEA.